This T cell receptor (beta chain) was sequenced for a study of T cells after posttransplantation cyclophosphamide (TCRdb year 2016). About the study as a whole: T cell repertoire reconstitution was tracked by TRB sequencing after myeloablative bone marrow transplantation in which posttransplantation cyclophosphamide was used as GVHD prophylaxis. Antigen receptor sequencing was done on samples from 35 to 45 PTCy-treated patients and from 15 to 20 related bone marrow donors of those patients. TRB sequencing was performed on blood from all 35 or so PTCy patients with 1-year posttransplant specimens. Up to roughly 3 additional blood samples from 2 to 5.2 years after transplant were also TRB-sequenced in 3 patients, as was pretransplant blood from a handful of patients. Because TRA and TRB clonality correlated tightly in fewer than ten samples, later TCR analyses were limited to TRB. Public TRB sequences were compared against a database of over 3,500 sequences linked to responses to pathogens, tumor antigens, self-antigens and alloantigens.

V ends up 5 bases short and J 4 bases short, with an unmatched junction base count of 5. Looking up the germline V gene yields CDR1 MNHNS and CDR2 SASEGT. From the cysteine through the phenylalanine, the CDR3 covers 15 amino acids. Of all the DNA, just the CDR3 is kept, 45 bases in frame from base 1. The paper's findings and limits, for the study overall: At 1-2 months, donor-recipient similarity was low but rose over the first year, and the later blood repertoires were often dominated by donor CD8+ memory clones. Across 40 to 55 patients, TRB clonality was highly associated with recipient CMV seropositivity and CMV reactivation, and diversity in PTCy patients was similar to diversity in CNI/methotrexate controls. The TRB repertoires of T cells infiltrating skin or GI tract showed only limited overlap with the TRB repertoires of T cells in blood.

TRB sequencing was run on genomic DNA with either the immunoSEQ assay at survey resolution or the hsTCRB kit. Turning to the authors' computational methods: The immunoSEQ software handled initial read processing, and the LymphoSeq R package was used for repertoire analyses. Clonality was computed as 1 minus normalized Shannon entropy; Gini coefficient was also calculated for each TRB dataset. Phenotypes of unsorted samples were inferred by mapping TRB sequences from sorted subsets of the recipient or donor onto unsorted samples of the same recipient. This is the immuneACCESS table as TCRdb keeps it, with only in-frame sequences that have V and J called. A part of the clones is gone; compared with another copy, unresolved V genes explain less than half, and the rest is unexplained. V and J calls and clone size follow that table, whereas D and trimming were derived from the DNA. The table puts about 30,000 clones in this sample, none counted just once. The ten top clones hold roughly 2.5% of the sample.

This clone was found many times. The antigen it binds to is not known. No base-level quality is on record; no much larger clone is a single base apart. On the day of marrow donation, related bone marrow donors gave peripheral blood samples. Peripheral blood and bone marrow mononuclear cells were isolated by Ficoll-Hypaque density centrifugation and cryopreserved. Sequenced input: PBMCs. The source of this sequence is a woman aged 60 to 75 in good health, CMV-negative, and a related stem cell transplant donor. Recombination linked TRBV6-1 to TRBJ2-3, with TRBD2 identical over 11 junction bases. The bases read TGTGCCAGCAGTACTAGCGGGAGTTCCCCAGATACGCAGTATTTT. Translated, it reads CASSTSGSSPDTQYF.